This TCR beta chain was retrieved from a study of cytomegalovirus exposure and HLA in healthy donors (TCRdb year 2017). A note on the overall study: An earlier analysis of some 600 of the donors reported 276 Gb of sequence data and 117 million unique TCR beta sequences obtained from around 180 million T cells. The aim of the study was to test whether cataloging public T cell receptors could identify signatures of past pathogen exposure. A later analysis re-analyzed previously published TCR beta repertoires from approximately 700 donors and added high-resolution HLA genotyping to study TCR occurrence patterns. All discovery cohort repertoires had been generated using a single sequencing platform. Along with the approximately 600-subject first cohort, a separate validation cohort of around 110 different subjects was used. Typing coverage differed by locus: A, B, C, DRB1 and DQB1 were typed in about 620-630 donors, DQA1 in 500 to 550, DPA1 in roughly 590, and DPB1 in roughly 450. Roughly five DR-DQ haplotypes were handled as single units for association and clustering, since linkage in the cohort was strong. An earlier analysis of several hundred of the donors applied high-throughput TCR beta sequencing to assess whether each TCR beta V gene segment acted as functional or pseudogenic. The T cell repertoires of 550 to 850 subjects were profiled by immunosequencing and related to cytomegalovirus serostatus. A later genetic analysis took genome-wide SNP genotypes for about 55% of the 666 donors and used that subset as a discovery cohort. About 280 gigabases of sequencing data and roughly 80 million unique TCR sequences made up an early release that covered 640 HLA-typed donors. Of the roughly 400 genotyped donors, 75% to 85% were placed in the genetic ancestry cluster associated with self-reported Caucasian donors. Alongside the repertoire data, information on donor age, sex, ethnicity and CMV serostatus was compiled. Both class I and class II loci were covered by HLA typing, at four-digit resolution. Rather than using new phenotypic data, the later analysis identified candidate immune exposures from TCR beta sequences and from how often those sequences occurred across donors. Among about 400 genotyped donors of the cohort, an average of about 240,000 unique TCR beta nucleotide sequences was sequenced per donor, of which approximately 19% were non-productive. High-throughput TCR immunosequencing, statistical association of individual TCRs with disease status, and machine learning were combined to predict cytomegalovirus infection status.

The cohort comprised around 700 healthy bone marrow donors. Cohort members were all nominally healthy when sampled, although unrecorded immune exposures were likely present. The donor tested CMV seronegative, placing the donor among the 350 to 400 seronegative members of the cohort. A peripheral blood sample was collected from each donor, and TCR beta sequencing was performed on peripheral blood mononuclear cells. The Qiagen DNeasy Blood Extraction Kit was used to extract genomic DNA from the blood cell samples. Points the paper makes about the study in general: This cohort had only TCR beta chains sequenced, and the lack of alpha or paired-chain data limited which features could be detected. A further reported finding was that TCR beta sequences accurately predicted the HLA-A and HLA-B alleles for most subjects in the first cohort. For the cohort, immune exposure information was limited to CMV serostatus. The sequencing pipeline was judged likely to have produced a cluster of highly shared sequence variants as a technical artifact. Because HLA typing was unavailable for some donors at each locus, only the typed subset was used in association tests. Because the 87-base-pair reads could not distinguish some IMGT-functional V segments, including TRBV6-2 and TRBV6-3, those segments were excluded. In a later genetic analysis, a missense DCLRE1C variant was associated with V-gene and J-gene trimming of TCR beta chains, and the association was replicated in an independent cohort. A later analysis reported that several top co-occurrence clusters appeared linked to parvovirus B19, influenza, CMV and Epstein-Barr virus. In the study, approximately 160 TCR beta chains were listed as associated with cytomegalovirus. The classifier was reported to diagnose cytomegalovirus status with high specificity and sensitivity in both the original and validation cohorts. Because counts were too low, about 15 rarely observed V segments, including chromosome 9 orphons, were left out of the earlier analysis of a few hundred of the donors. In vitro tests confirmed that three of the cytomegalovirus-associated TCR beta chains recognize cytomegalovirus antigens. Compared with equally common non-associated chains, HLA-associated TCR beta chains in a later analysis were more clonally expanded and had lower generation probabilities. When HLA alleles, especially DR and DQ, strongly co-occurred, TCR associations were difficult to assign to individual alleles. A later analysis associated about 17,000 TCR beta sequences with specific HLA alleles at a false discovery rate of 0.05. While some public TCRs were present in many individuals, most TCR sequences turned up only very rarely across donors. The presence/absence analyses assumed that sequencing depth was roughly uniform across donors, and that assumption may not be true. The authors suggested that the approach could potentially be generalized to other disease states and immunological phenotypes. A later genetic analysis reported fewer N-insertions in productive TCRs among donors in an Asian-associated ancestry cluster than the roughly 650-donor mean. According to a later analysis, TCR association rates differed among HLA loci, with DRB1 alleles showing the most associated TCRs and HLA-C alleles showing the fewest. In an earlier analysis of fewer than 750 of the donors, most TCR beta V segments were observed in productive rearrangements about 87% or about 30% of the time, broadly matching IMGT annotations. In a later analysis, most CMV-associated TCR beta chains were found to appear HLA-restricted, with HLA associations seemingly driven largely by CMV exposure. Linkage disequilibrium might explain the correlated functional status among segregating V segments, but an unknown experimental factor could not be excluded.

CDR1 and CDR2, per the germline V gene (reference sequence), are SSHAT and FNYEAQ. V ends up 3 bases short and J 0 bases short, with an unmatched junction base count of 4. Counted from cysteine to phenylalanine, this CDR3 has 15 amino acids. The read is trimmed to its CDR3 DNA, 45 bases read in frame from base 1. The library came from the immunoSEQ multiplex PCR assay. For the multiplex PCR, a mixture combining 60 forward primers for TCR Vbeta segments and 13 reverse primers for TCR Jbeta segments was used. The CDR3 region of rearranged TCR beta genes was amplified from genomic DNA by a multiplex PCR assay. Amplified TCR beta libraries were sequenced as 87-base-pair reads on the Illumina HiSeq System. As for how the authors treated the data: A later analysis counted some 80 million unique TCR beta chains across the 500 to 850 repertoires, and some 11 million of these chains were shared by at least two donors. Raw reads were error-corrected and collapsed into unique sequences by a nearest-neighbor algorithm in which closely related sequences were merged to remove PCR and sequencing errors. Alignment of CDR3 sequences to IMGT reference sequences was used to assign V, D and J gene segments. Each retained sequence needed at least a six-nucleotide match to both a V gene segment and a J gene segment. Rearrangements were called productive when the CDR3 lacked stop codons and stayed in frame with V and J; all others were non-productive. Following IMGT convention, CDR3 was defined as the stretch from the second conserved V-encoded cysteine up to the conserved J-encoded phenylalanine. In an earlier analysis of around 640 of the donors, sequences lacking an unambiguous match to a single V gene segment were excluded. An earlier analysis of 587 of the donors called V segments functional above 56.7% productive rearrangements and segregating when the between-donor standard deviation exceeded 5%. A statistical classification framework was developed to diagnose cytomegalovirus status using the catalog of TCR beta chain sequences. In a later analysis, V and J genes were assigned by comparing TCR nucleotide sequences against IMGT/GENE-DB human TR gene sequences. The TCRdist pipeline was used in a later analysis to assign CDR3 sequences and most-parsimonious VDJ recombination scenarios. In a later analysis, every TCR beta chain was defined by the combination of its CDR3 amino acid sequence and its V-gene family, and reads without a unique V-gene family were dropped. To address suspected cross-contamination and a sequencing artifact, a later analysis removed around 590 highly shared, low-generation-probability nucleotide sequences. A later analysis calculated a clonal expansion index for each public chain from normalized within-repertoire ranks of inferred template counts. Generation probabilities in a later analysis came from a VDJ recombination model fitted to out-of-frame rearrangements, and those results were checked against IGoR. Hypergeometric tests were used in a later analysis to score TCR-TCR, TCR-HLA and TCR-CMV co-occurrence, with a repertoire-size bias correction applied to the TCR pairs. In a later analysis, false discovery rates were estimated by permuting HLA or CMV assignments 20 times. In a later analysis, co-occurring TCRs were grouped using DBSCAN, with TCRdist sequence similarity added in when clustering inside HLA-allele-positive subsets. For co-occurrence clustering, repertoires with fewer than 30,000 or more than 120,000 public chains were excluded, along with several repertoires with anomalous nucleotide sharing. As stored in TCRdb, this immuneACCESS dataset retains in-frame rearrangements with V and J assigned. A fraction of the clones does not appear; measured against another copy, unresolved V genes explain less than half of the discrepancy, and the remainder lacks a known reason. V and J calls and clone size come straight from that table; D and trimming were deduced from the DNA. This sample has about 160,000 clones in its table, and approximately 80% of those were observed once. Less than 15% of the sample belongs to the ten largest clones.

On this clone: Its antigen is not yet known. No much larger clone exists at a distance of one base, and base qualities are not known.

This receptor was obtained from a woman aged 45 to 65 in good health and CMV-seronegative. Sequenced input: PBMCs. The sequence is built from TRBV7-7 and TRBJ2-5; TRBD1 agrees with 7 junctional bases. The CDR3 reads CASSFRQGYQETQYF. Read as DNA, the sequence is TGTGCCAGCAGCTTCCGACAGGGCTACCAAGAGACCCAGTACTTC.